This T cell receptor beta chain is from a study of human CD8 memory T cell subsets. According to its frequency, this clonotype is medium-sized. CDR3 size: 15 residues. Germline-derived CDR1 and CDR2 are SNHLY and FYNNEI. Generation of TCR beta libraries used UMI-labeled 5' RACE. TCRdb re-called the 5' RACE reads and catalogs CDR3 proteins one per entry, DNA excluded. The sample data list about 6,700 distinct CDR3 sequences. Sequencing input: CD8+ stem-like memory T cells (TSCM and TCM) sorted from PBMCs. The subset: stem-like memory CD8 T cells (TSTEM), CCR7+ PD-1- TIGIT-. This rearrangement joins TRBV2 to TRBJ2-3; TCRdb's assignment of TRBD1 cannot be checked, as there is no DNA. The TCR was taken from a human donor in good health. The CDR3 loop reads CASSAGTASTDTQYF.